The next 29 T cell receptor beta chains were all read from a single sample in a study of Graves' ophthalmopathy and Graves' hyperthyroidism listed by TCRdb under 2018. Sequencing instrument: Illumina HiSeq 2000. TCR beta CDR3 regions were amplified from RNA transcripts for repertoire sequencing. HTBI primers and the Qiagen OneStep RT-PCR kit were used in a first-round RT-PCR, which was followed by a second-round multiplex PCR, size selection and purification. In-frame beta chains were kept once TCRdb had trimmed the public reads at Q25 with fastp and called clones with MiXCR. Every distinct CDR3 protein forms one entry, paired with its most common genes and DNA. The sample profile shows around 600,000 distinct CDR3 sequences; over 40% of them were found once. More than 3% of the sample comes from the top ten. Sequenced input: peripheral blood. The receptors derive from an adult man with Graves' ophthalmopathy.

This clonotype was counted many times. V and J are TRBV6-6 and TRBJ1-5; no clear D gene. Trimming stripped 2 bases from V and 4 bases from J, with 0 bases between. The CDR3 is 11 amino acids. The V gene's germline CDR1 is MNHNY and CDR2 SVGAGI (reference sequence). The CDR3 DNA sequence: TGTGCCAGCAGTTACAATCAGCCCCAGCATTTT. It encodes CASSYNQPQHF.

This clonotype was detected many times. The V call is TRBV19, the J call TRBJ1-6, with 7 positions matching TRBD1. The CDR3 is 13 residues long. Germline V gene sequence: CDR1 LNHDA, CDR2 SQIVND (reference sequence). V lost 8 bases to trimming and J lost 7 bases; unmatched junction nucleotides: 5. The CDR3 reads CASGGQHNSPLHF. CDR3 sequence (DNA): TGTGCCAGTGGGGGACAGCACAATTCACCCCTCCACTTT.

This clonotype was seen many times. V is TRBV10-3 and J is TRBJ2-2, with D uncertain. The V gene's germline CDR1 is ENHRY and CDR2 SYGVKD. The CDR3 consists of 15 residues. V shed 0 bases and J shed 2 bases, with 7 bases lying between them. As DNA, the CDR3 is TGTGCCATCAGTGAGTCCGGAGAAAACACCGGGGAGCTGTTTTTT. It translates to CAISESGENTGELFF.

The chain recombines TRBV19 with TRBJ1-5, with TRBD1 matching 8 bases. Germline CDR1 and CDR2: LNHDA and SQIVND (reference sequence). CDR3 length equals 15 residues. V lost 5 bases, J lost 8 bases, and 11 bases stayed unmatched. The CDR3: CASSVLWTGMKPQHF. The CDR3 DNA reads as TGTGCCAGTAGTGTCCTGTGGACAGGGATGAAGCCCCAGCATTTT.

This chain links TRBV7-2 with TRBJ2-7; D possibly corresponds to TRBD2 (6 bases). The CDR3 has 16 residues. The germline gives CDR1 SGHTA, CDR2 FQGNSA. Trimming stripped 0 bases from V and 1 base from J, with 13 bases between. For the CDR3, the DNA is TGTGCCAGCAGCTTAGCCCTCCGGCGGGATTCCTACGAGCAGTACTTC. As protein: CASSLALRRDSYEQYF.

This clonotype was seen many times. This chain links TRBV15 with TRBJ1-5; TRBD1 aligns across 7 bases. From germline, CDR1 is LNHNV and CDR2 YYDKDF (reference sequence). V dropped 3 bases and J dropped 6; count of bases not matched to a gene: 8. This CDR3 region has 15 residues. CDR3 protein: CATSSSGQWGQPQHF. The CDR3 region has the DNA TGTGCCACCAGCAGCTCGGGACAGTGGGGTCAGCCCCAGCATTTT.

This CDR3 reads CAIKKGGSGNTIYF. The CDR3 DNA sequence: TGTGCCATCAAGAAGGGGGGTTCTGGAAACACCATATATTTT. The gene calls are TRBV10-3 and TRBJ1-3; tentative D call: TRBD1 (6 bases). The CDR3 length is 14 residues. Germline V gives CDR1 ENHRY, CDR2 SYGVKD. V was pared by 7 bases and J by 1 base, with 11 bases between.

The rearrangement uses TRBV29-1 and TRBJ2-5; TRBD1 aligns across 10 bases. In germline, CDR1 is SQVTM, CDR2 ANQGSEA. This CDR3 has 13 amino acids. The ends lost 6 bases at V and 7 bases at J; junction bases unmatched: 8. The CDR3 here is CSVGLGTGVTQYF. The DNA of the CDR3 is TGCAGCGTGGGTTTGGGGACAGGGGTGACCCAGTACTTC.

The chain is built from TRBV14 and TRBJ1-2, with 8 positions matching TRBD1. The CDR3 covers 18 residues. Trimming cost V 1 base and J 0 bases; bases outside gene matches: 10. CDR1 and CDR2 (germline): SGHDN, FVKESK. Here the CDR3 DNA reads TGTGCCAGCAGCCAAGGATTTACGGGACAGGCGTCTAACTATGGCTACACCTTC. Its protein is CASSQGFTGQASNYGYTF.

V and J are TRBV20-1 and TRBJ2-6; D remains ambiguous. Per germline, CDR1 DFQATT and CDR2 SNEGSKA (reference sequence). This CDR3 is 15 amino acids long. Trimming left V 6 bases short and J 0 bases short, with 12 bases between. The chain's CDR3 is CSASSWSSGANVLTF. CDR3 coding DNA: TGCAGTGCCAGCAGTTGGTCCTCTGGGGCCAACGTCCTGACTTTC.

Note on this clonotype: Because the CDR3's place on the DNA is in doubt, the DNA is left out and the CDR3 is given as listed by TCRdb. The CDR3 sequence is CSAGDSEPMKNCFF. This chain links TRBV20-1 with TRBJ1-4; the D call TRBD1 from the table was never checked on the DNA. Germline CDR1 is DFQATT and CDR2 is SNEGSKA (reference sequence). The CDR3 contains 14 residues when both ends are counted.

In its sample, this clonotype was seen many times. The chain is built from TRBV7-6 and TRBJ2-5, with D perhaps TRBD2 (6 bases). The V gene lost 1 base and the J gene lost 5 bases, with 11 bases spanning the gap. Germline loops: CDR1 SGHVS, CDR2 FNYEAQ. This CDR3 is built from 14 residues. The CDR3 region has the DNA TGTGCCAGCAGCTTAGGGAGAGGAGGGGAGACCCAGTACTTC. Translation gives CASSLGRGGETQYF.

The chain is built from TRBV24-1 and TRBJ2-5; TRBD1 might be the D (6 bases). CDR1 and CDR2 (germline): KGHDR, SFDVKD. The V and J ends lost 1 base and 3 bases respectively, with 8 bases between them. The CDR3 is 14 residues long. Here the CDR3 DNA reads TGTGCCACCAGTGATTTTACAGGGAAAGAGACCCAGTACTTC. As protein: CATSDFTGKETQYF.

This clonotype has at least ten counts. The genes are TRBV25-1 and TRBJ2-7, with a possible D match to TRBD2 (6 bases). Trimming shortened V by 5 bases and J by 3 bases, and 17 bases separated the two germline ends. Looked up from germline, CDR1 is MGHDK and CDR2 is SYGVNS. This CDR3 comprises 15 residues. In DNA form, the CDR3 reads TGTGCCAGCAGTTACCGGGACTCGCTGCTCTACGAGCAGTACTTC. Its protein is CASSYRDSLLYEQYF.

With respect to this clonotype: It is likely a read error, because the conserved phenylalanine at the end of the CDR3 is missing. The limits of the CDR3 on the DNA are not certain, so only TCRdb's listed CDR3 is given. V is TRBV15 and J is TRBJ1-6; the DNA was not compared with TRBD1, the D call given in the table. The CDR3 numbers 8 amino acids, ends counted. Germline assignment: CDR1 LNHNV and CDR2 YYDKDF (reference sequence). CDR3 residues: CATSRGGV.

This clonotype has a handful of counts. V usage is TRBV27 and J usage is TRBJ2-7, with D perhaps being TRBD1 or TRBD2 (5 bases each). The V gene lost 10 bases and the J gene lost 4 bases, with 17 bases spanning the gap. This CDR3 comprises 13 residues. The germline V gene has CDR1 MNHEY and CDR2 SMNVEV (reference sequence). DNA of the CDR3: TGTGCCACCTCCCCAGGGACCGGTTACGAGCAGTACTTC. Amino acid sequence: CATSPGTGYEQYF.

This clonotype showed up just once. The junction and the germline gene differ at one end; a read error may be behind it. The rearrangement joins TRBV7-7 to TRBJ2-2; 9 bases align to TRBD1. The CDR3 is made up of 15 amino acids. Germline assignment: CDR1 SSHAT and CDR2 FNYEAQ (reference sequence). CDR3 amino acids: CASSPQGAITGELFF. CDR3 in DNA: TGTGCTAGCAGCCCACAGGGGGCGATCACCGGGGAGCTGTTTTTT. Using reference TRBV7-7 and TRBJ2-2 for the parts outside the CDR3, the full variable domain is GAGVSQSPRYKVTKRGQDVTLRCDPISSHATLYWYQQALGQGPEFLTYFNYEAQPDKSGLPSDRFSAERPEGSISTLTIQRTEQRDSAMYRCASSPQGAITGELFFGEGSRLTVL.

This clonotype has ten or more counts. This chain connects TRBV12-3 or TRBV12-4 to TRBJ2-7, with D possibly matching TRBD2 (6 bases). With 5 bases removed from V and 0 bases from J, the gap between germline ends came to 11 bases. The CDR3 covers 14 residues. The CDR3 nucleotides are TGTGCCAGCAGTGGGACTGGTAGCTCCTACGAGCAGTACTTC. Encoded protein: CASSGTGSSYEQYF.

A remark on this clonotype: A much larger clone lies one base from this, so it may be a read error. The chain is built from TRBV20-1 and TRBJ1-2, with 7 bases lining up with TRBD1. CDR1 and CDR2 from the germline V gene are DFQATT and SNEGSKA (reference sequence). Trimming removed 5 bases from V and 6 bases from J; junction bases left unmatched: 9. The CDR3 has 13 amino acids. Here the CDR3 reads CSASGTAFHGYTF. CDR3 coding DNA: TGCAGTGCTTCCGGGACAGCGTTCCATGGCTACACCTTC.

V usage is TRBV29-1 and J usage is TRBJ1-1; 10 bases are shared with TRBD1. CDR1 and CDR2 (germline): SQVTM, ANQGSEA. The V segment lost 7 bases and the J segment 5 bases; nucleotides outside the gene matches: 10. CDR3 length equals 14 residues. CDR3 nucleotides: TGCAGCGCCGGGACAGGGGTTTGGAGGACTGAAGCTTTCTTT. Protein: CSAGTGVWRTEAFF.

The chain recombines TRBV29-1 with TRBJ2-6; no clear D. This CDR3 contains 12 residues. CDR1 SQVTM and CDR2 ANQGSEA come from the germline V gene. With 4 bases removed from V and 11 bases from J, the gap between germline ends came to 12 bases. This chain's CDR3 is CSVGSETYVLTF. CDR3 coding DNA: TGCAGCGTTGGTTCTGAGACCTACGTCCTGACTTTC.

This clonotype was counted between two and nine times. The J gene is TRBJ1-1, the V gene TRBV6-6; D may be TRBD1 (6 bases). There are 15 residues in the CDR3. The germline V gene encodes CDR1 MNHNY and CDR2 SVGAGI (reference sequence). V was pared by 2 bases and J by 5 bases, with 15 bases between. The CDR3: CASSYGVEGGTEAFF. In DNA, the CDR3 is TGTGCCAGCAGTTACGGGGTCGAAGGGGGGACTGAAGCTTTCTTT.

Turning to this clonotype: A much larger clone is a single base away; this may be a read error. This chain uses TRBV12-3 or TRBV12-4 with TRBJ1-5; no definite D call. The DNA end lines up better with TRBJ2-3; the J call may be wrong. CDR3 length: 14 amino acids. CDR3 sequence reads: CASSLGTASQPQYF. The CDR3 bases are TGTGCCAGCAGTTTAGGTACAGCCAGTCAGCCCCAGTATTTT.

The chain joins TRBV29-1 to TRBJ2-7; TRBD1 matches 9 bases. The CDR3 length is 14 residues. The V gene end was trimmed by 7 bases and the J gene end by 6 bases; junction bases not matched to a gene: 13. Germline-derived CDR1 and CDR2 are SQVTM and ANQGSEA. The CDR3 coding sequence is TGCAGCGCAACGGACAGGGGCCCTCTGGGCGAGCAGTACTTC. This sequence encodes CSATDRGPLGEQYF.

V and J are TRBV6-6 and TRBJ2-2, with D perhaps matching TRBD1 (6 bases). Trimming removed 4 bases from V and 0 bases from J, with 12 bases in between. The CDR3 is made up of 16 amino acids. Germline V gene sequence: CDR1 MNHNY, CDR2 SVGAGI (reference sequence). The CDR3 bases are TGTGCCAGCAGTTCGGACAGCCCTACGAACACCGGGGAGCTGTTTTTT. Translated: CASSSDSPTNTGELFF.

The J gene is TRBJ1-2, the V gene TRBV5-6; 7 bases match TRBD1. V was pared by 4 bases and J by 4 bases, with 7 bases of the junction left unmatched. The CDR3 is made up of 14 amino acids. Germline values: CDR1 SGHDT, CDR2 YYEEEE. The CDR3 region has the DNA TGTGCCAGCAGCCGGCGGAGGACAGGCTATGGCTACACCTTC. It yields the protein CASSRRRTGYGYTF.

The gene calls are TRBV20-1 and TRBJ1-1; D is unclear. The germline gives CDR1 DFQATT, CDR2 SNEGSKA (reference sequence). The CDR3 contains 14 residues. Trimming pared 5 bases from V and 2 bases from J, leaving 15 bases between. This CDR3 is CSALLGHLNTEAFF. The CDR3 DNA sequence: TGCAGTGCTCTACTAGGGCACCTTAACACTGAAGCTTTCTTT.

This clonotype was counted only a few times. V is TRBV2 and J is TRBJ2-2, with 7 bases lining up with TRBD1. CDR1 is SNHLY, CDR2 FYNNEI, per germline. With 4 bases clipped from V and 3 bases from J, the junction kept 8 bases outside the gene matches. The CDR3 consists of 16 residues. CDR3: CASSGPETGHTGELFF. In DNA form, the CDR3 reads TGTGCCAGCAGTGGCCCGGAGACAGGGCACACCGGGGAGCTGTTTTTT.

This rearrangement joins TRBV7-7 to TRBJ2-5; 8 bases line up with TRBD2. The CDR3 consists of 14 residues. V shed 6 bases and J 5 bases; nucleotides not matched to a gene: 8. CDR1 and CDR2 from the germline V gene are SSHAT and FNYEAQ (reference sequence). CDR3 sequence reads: CASSGFGGGETQYF. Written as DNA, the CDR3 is TGTGCCAGCAGTGGATTTGGCGGGGGGGAGACCCAGTACTTC.